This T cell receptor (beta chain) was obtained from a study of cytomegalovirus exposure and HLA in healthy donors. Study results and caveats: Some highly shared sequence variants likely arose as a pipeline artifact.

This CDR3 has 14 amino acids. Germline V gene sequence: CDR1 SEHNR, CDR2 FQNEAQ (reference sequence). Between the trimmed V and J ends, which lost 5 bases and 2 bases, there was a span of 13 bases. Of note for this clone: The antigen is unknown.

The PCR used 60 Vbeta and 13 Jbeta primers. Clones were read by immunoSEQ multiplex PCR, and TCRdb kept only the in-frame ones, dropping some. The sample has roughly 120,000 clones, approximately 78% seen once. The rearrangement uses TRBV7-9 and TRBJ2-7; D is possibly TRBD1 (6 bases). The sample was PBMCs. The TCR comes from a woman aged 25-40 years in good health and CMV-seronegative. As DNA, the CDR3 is TGTGCCAGCAGCCCAATCACAGGGACCTACGAGCAGTACTTC. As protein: CASSPITGTYEQYF. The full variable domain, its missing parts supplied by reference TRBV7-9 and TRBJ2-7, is DTGVSQNPRHKITKRGQNVTFRCDPISEHNRLYWYRQTLGQGPEFLTYFQNEAQLEKSRLLSDRFSAERPKGSFSTLEIQRTEQGDSAMYLCASSPITGTYEQYFGPGTRLTVT.